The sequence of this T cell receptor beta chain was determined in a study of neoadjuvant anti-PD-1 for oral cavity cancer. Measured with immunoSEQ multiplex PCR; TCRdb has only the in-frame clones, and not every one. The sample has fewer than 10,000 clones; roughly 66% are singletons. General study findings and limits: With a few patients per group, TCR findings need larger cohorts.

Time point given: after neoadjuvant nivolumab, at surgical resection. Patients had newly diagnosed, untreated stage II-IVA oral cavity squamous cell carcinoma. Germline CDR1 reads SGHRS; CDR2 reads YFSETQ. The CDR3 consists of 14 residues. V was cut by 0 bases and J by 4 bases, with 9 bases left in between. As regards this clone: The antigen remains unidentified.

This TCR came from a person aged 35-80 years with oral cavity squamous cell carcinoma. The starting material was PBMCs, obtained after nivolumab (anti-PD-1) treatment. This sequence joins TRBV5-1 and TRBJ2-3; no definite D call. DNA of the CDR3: TGCGCCAGCAGCTTGGAAACTAAGGCAGATACGCAGTATTTT. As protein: CASSLETKADTQYF.